This TCR beta chain was found in a study of early T cells in non-severe SARS-CoV-2 infection (dated by TCRdb to about 2021). For context, the study as a whole: TCR sequencing used bulk RNA from unsorted whole blood, so alpha and beta chains could not be paired. Here is what the overall study found, with its caveats: VDJdb matching was skewed toward anti-spike CD8 responses and likely underestimated virus-specific expansions by missing private and CD4 specificities.

Libraries came from 5' RACE. Sequencing took place on a NextSeq 500. To correct for sequencing error and PCR bias, the TCR library protocol tagged individual cDNA molecules with unique molecular identifiers. Sequencing covered both TCR alpha and beta chains, and within each sample the abundances of alpha and beta sequences were tightly co-correlated. In the original analysis: V gene, J gene and CDR3 annotation of TCR sequences was performed with Decombinator V4. TCRs were defined as expanded if a significant change between any two time points was detected under a Poisson model with p below 0.0001. TCR abundances were normalised to the total number of TCRs sequenced in each sample and reported as counts per million. MAIT TCRs were defined by TRAV1-2 paired with TRAJ12, TRAJ20 or TRAJ33, and iNKT TCRs by TRAV10 paired with TRAJ18. A search of VDJdb, accessed on 1 November 2021, was run for TCRs annotated to CMV, EBV and SARS-CoV-2, with TCRs annotated for multiple antigens excluded. TCRdb reworked the public reads: Q25 trimming with fastp, MiXCR clone assembly, productive beta chains retained. Every CDR3 protein is listed once, alongside the most common genes and DNA of its rows. The V and J calls reflect TCRdb's pipeline rather than the authors' work. The sample data list approximately 42,000 distinct CDR3 sequences, and around 6.9% of these were observed just once. In total, the top ten clones hold 4.7% of the sample.

There are many counts of this clonotype. Its binding antigen is unknown. No quality values exist for individual bases; no much larger clone is one base distant. A case-control design nested within a healthcare worker cohort in London, UK, was used, with weekly nasopharyngeal swab PCR tests and blood sampling performed. Healthcare workers were enrolled in the week of the UK lockdown, from 23 to 31 March 2020, and were followed every week for up to roughly 15 weeks. V is trimmed back by 3 bases and J by 0 bases, and the junction contains 3 bases that no gene match accounts for. The CDR3 contains 15 residues, cysteine and phenylalanine counted. The read is trimmed to its CDR3 DNA, 45 bases read in frame from base 1.

The receptor's source is an adult who was a healthcare worker with PCR-confirmed SARS-CoV-2 infection or an uninfected control (not recorded which). This receptor chain uses TRBV12-3 or TRBV12-4 and TRBJ2-7; 9 bases in the middle match TRBD1. Sample: whole blood. CDR3 loop: CASSLYRGPSYEQYF. At the DNA level, the sequence is TGTGCCAGCAGTTTGTACAGGGGGCCCTCCTACGAGCAGTACTTC.